A selection of T cell receptor beta chains follows, all from one sample in a study of cytomegalovirus exposure and HLA in healthy donors. Sequencing was performed with immunoSEQ multiplex PCR; in TCRdb, only in-frame clones are kept and a portion is missing. Recorded for this sample: roughly 140,000 clones. The sample taken for sequencing was PBMCs. These receptors came from a male donor in good health and CMV-seronegative. The CDR3 runs from the conserved cysteine through the conserved F or W. D genes are given only for firm matches.

d_call	cdr3_length	v_call	j_call	cdr3_aa	cdr3_nt
-	17	TRBV5-5	TRBJ1-1	CASSLADPDSLNTEAFF	TGTGCCAGCAGCTTGGCAGATCCAGATTCCTTGAACACTGAAGCTTTCTTT
-	13	TRBV14	TRBJ1-2	CASSQDRGDLPHF	TGTGCCAGCAGCCAAGATCGTGGGGACTTACCTCACTTC
-	15	TRBV5-6	TRBJ2-7	CASSLVVAATYEQYF	TGTGCCAGCAGCTTGGTGGTAGCGGCTACCTACGAGCAGTACTTC
-	12	TRBV5-6	TRBJ2-7	CASSLDSVEQYF	TGTGCCAGCAGCTTGGACTCGGTCGAGCAGTACTTC
TRBD1	15	TRBV2	TRBJ1-4	CASSWGTGGDEKLFF	TGTGCCAGCAGTTGGGGGACAGGGGGCGATGAAAAACTGTTTTTT
-	14	TRBV5-1	TRBJ1-1	CASSPRGGNTEAFF	TGCGCCAGCAGCCCGCGGGGGGGAAACACTGAAGCTTTCTTT
TRBD1	14	TRBV18	TRBJ2-7	CASSPGTGPYEQYF	TGTGCCAGCTCCCCCGGGACAGGGCCCTACGAGCAGTACTTC
TRBD1	13	TRBV18	TRBJ1-2	CASSLGQVYGYTF	TGTGCCAGCTCACTGGGACAGGTCTATGGCTACACCTTC
-	13	TRBV9	TRBJ1-2	CASSALGRYGYTF	TGTGCCAGCAGTGCACTGGGGCGTTATGGCTACACCTTC
TRBD1	17	TRBV5-4	TRBJ2-5	CASSLGGTGFSHETQYF	TGTGCCAGCAGCTTGGGGGGGACAGGGTTCAGCCACGAGACCCAGTACTTC
-	12	TRBV19	TRBJ2-7	CASSLRVGEQYF	TGTGCCAGTAGCCTGCGGGTAGGCGAGCAGTACTTC
TRBD2	15	TRBV9	TRBJ2-1	CASSVGLAGIDEQFF	TGTGCCAGCAGCGTTGGACTAGCGGGGATCGATGAGCAGTTCTTC
-	13	TRBV9	TRBJ2-3	CASSDSLTDTQYF	TGTGCCAGCAGCGACTCGCTCACAGATACGCAGTATTTT
TRBD1	15	TRBV7-9	TRBJ1-2	CASSRPDRGKDGYTF	TGTGCCAGCAGCCGTCCGGACAGGGGAAAGGACGGCTACACCTTC
-	14	TRBV6-1	TRBJ1-6	CASFPWQGHSPLHF	TGTGCCAGCTTTCCTTGGCAGGGCCATTCACCCCTCCACTTT
-	14	TRBV5-6	TRBJ2-4	CASSRGLAKNIQYF	TGTGCCAGCAGCAGGGGCCTAGCCAAAAACATTCAGTACTTC